This entry concerns a single T cell receptor (beta chain). Assay: immunoSEQ multiplex PCR; the TCRdb copy retains only in-frame clones and omits some. This table holds 8,500 or so clones, more than 70% found once. The sample comes from a study of regulatory and conventional T cells in RAG deficiency. Germline CDR1 reads SGHAT; CDR2 reads FQNNGV. This CDR3 has 15 residues. Trimming cost V 0 bases and J 6 bases, with 12 bases left between them. These data also formed part of another study, on regulatory T cells. That study adds: Primers: 52 TRBV forward and 13 TRBJ reverse.

This sequence was found in a human donor in good health. The chain is built from TRBV11-2 and TRBJ2-1; TRBD1 is a possible D gene (5 bases). The sample comprised CD8+ T cells sorted from blood. The CDR3 coding sequence is TGTGCCAGCAGCTTAGATCGACAGACGGGCAATGAGCAGTTCTTC. Translating it yields CASSLDRQTGNEQFF.